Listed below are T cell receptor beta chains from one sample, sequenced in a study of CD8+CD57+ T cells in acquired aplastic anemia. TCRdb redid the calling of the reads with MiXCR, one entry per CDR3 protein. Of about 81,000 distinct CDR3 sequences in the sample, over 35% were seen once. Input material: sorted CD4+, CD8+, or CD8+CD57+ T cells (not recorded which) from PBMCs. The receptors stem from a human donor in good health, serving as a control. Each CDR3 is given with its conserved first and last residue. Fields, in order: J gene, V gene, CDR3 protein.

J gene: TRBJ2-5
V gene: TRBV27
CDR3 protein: CASSATGLTRETQCF

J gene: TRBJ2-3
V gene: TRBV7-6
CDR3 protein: CASSLGGGNTDTQYF

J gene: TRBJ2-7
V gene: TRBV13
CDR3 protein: CASFRDREQATYEQYF

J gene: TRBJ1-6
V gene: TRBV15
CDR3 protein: CATSSQGGPLHF

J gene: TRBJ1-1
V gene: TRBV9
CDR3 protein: CASSVGMNTEAFF

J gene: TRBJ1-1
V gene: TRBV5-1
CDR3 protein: CASSFGENTEAFF

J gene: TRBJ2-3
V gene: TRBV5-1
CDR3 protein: CASSELVMDTQYF

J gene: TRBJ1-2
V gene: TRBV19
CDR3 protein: CASRPGVYGYTF

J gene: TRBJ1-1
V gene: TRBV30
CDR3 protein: CAWTTPGHRTEAFF

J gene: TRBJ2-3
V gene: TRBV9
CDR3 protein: CASSVGTGGDTQYF

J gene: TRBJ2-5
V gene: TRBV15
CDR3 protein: CATSRVGRQETQYF

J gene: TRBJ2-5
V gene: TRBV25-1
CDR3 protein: CASSEYGGRQETQYF

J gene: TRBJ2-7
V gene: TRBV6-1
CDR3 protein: CASSQGDGYEQYF

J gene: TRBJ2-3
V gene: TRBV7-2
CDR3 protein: CASSSGQGDTQYF

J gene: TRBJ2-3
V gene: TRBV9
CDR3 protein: CASSVGTSDPDTQYF

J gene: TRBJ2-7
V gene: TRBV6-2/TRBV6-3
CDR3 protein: CASSYSIGIDAYEQYF